The sample holds one count of the clone carrying this TCR beta chain. Antigen: not known. One entry per CDR3 protein, called by TCRdb with MiXCR from the multiplex PCR reads. The sample includes about 25,000 distinct CDR3 sequences, approximately 20% of them seen just once. This entry comes from a study of breast tumors, draining lymph nodes, adjacent tissues. Broader study findings: The lymph node origin of tumor T cells was framed as consistent with a hypothesis, not demonstrated. Most tumor T cells seemingly derive from lymph node, then expand in tumor. Compared with lymph nodes, tumors were less diverse; compared with nontumor tissue, more. Tumor and nontumor repertoires were significantly more similar in luminal-like than in basal-like breast cancer.

The CDR3 runs to 14 residues. Germline lookup yields CDR1 MNHNS and CDR2 SASEGT. The V and J ends lost 8 bases and 4 bases respectively, with 18 bases between them. Sequenced material: breast tumor tissue. The chain is built from TRBV6-1 and TRBJ2-7; unclear D gene. The TCR originated in a female donor with breast cancer. Some clones in this sample may be carry-over from other donors' samples. CDR3 sequence (DNA): TGTGCCAGCTCCCATCCCCCAAAGCCTTACGAGCAGTACTTC. This gives the protein CASSHPPKPYEQYF.